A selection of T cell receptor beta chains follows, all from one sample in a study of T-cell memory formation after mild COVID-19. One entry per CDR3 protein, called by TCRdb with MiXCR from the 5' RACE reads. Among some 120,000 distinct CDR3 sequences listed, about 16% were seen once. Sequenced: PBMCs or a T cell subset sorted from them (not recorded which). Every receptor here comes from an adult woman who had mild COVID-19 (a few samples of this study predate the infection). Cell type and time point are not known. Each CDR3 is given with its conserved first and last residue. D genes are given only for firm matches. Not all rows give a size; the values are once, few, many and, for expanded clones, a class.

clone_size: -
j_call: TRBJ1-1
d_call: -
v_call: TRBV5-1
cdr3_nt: TGCGCCAGCAGCTTGGGAAGTGGGGCTGGCACTGAAGCTTTCTTT
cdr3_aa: CASSLGSGAGTEAFF

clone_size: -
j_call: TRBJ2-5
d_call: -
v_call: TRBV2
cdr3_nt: TGTGCCAGCAGTTACGGAGCAGGGACCCACCAAGAGACCCAGTACTTC
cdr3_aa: CASSYGAGTHQETQYF

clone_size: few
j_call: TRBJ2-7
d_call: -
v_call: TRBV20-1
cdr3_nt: TGCAGTGCTGGGACTGACAGGAACGAGCAGTACTTC
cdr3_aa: CSAGTDRNEQYF

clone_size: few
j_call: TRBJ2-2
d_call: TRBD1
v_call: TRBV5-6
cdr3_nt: TGTGCCAGCAGCGGAGGGACAGGGAGCACCGGGGAGCTGTTTTTT
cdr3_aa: CASSGGTGSTGELFF

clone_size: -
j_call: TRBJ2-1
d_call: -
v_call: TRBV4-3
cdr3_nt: TGCGCCAGCAGCCAAGATATAGGAGGAGGCTACAATGAGCAGTTCTTC
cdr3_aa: CASSQDIGGGYNEQFF

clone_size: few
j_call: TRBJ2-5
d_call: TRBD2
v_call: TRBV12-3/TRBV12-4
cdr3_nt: TGTGCCAGCAGGCGGGGGTTCGGGGAGACCCAGTACTTC
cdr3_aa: CASRRGFGETQYF

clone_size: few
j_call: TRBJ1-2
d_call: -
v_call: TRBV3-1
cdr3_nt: TGTGCCAGCAGCCAAGATTATGGGGGTAACTATGGCTACACCTTC
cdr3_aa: CASSQDYGGNYGYTF

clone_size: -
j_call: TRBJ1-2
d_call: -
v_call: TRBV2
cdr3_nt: TGTGCCAGCAGTCGAAGCCCTAGGGACGTGGTAGGCTACACCTTC
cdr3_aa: CASSRSPRDVVGYTF

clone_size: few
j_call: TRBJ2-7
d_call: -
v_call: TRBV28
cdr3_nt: TGTGCCAGCAGTTTTCTGGGGACCCCCCACGAGCAGTACTTC
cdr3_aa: CASSFLGTPHEQYF

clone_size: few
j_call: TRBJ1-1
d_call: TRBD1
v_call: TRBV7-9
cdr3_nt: TGTGCCAGCAGCCGCCCGACAGGGACTGAAGCTTTCTTT
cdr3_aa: CASSRPTGTEAFF

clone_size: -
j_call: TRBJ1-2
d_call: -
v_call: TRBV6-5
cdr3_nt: TGTGCCAGCACCCCGGGGGTTAACTATGGCTACACCTTC
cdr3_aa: CASTPGVNYGYTF

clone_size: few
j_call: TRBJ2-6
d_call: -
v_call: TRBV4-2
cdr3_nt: TGTGCCAGCAGCCAAGATTTAAAGTCTGGGGCCAACGTCCTGACTTTC
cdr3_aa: CASSQDLKSGANVLTF

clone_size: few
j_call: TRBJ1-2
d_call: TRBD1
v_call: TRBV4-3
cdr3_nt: TGCGCCAGCAGCCAAGTCGCCGGGAGGGGGCAAGGCTATGGCTACACCTTC
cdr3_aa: CASSQVAGRGQGYGYTF

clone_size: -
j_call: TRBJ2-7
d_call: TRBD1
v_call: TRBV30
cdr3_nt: TGTGCCTGGAGTGTAGGGGACAGCTCCTACGAGCAGTACTTC
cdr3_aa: CAWSVGDSSYEQYF

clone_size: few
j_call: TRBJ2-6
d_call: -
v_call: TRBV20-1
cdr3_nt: TGCAGTGCTAGAGATCCGGACGTCCCTGGGGCCAACGTCCTGACTTTC
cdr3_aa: CSARDPDVPGANVLTF

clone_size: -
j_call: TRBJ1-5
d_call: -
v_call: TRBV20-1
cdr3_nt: TGCAGTGCTAGAGTAGTAGTGGGTAATCAGCCCCAGCATTTT
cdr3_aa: CSARVVVGNQPQHF

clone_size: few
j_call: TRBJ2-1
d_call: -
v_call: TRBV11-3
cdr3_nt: TGTGCCAGCAGTTCCACAGGGTCAATGTCCTACAATGAGCAGTTCTTC
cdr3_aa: CASSSTGSMSYNEQFF

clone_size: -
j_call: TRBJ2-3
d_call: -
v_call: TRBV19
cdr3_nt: TGTGCCAGTAGTATATCCGGAGCTAGCACAGATACGCAGTATTTT
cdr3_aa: CASSISGASTDTQYF

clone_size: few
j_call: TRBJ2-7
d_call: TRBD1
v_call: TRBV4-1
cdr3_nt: TGCGCCAGCAGCCGCGGCAGGGGGTCGAGGGGCACAAACCCGAGTTACGAGCAGTACTTC
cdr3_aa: CASSRGRGSRGTNPSYEQYF

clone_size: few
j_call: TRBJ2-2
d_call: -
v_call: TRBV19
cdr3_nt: TGTGCCAGTAGTCCGCGGCCGATCGGGGAGCTGTTTTTT
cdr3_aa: CASSPRPIGELFF

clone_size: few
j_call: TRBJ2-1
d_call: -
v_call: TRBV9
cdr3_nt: TGTGCCAGCAGCGAGAGCTCCTACAATGAGCAGTTCTTC
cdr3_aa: CASSESSYNEQFF

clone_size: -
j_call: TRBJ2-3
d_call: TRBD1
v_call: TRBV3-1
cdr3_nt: TGTGCCAGCAGCCAAGAGAGGGGGCTTACAGATACGCAGTATTTT
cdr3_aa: CASSQERGLTDTQYF

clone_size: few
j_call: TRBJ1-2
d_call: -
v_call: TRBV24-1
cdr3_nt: TGTGCCACCAGTGATCCCCTCGACAGCTATGGCTACACCTTC
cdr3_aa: CATSDPLDSYGYTF

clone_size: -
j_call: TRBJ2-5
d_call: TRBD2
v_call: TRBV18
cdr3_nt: TGTGCCAGCTCACCACCGGGGGCTAGCGGGAGTGAGACCCAGTACTTC
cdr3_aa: CASSPPGASGSETQYF

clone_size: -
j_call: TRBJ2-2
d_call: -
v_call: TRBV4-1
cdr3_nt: TGCGCCAGCAGCCAAGATCATGGGGGCACCGGGGAGCTGTTTTTT
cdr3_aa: CASSQDHGGTGELFF

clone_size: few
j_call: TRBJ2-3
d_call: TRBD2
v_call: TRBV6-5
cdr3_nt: TGTGCCAGCACCTCTGACGGGAGGAGCACAGATACGCAGTATTTT
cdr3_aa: CASTSDGRSTDTQYF

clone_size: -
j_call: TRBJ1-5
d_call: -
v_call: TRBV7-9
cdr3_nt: TGTGCCAGCAGGGCTCAGGGGATGGGTCAGCCCCAGCATTTT
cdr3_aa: CASRAQGMGQPQHF

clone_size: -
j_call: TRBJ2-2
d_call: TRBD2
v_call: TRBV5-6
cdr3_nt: TGTGCCAGCAGCCCCGTAGCGGGAGCGAACACCGGGGAGCTGTTTTTT
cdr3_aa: CASSPVAGANTGELFF

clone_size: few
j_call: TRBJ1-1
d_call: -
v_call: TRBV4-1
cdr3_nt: TGCGCCAGCAGCCAAGATCCGGGGATGAACACTGAAGCTTTCTTT
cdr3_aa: CASSQDPGMNTEAFF

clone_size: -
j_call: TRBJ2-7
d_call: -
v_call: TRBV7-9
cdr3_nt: TGTGCCAGCAGCTCAGGGGCTCACGAGCAGTACTTC
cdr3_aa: CASSSGAHEQYF

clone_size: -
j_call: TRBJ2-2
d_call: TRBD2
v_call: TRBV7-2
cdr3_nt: TGTGCCAGCAGCTTAGCAGGGACTAGCGGGAACACCGGGGAGCTGTTTTTT
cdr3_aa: CASSLAGTSGNTGELFF

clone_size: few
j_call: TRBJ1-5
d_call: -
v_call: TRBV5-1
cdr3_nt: TGCGCCAGCAGCTTGGTGCCGGATCAGCCCCAGCATTTT
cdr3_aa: CASSLVPDQPQHF

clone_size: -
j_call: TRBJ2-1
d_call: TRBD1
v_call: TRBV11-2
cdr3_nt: TGTGCCAGCAGCTTAGCCTGGGGTCCCCAGGGGGCCAATGAGCAGTTCTTC
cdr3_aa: CASSLAWGPQGANEQFF

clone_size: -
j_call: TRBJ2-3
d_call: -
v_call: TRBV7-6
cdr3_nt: TGTGCCAGCAGCTTAACCTGGACCTCGGATACGCAGTATTTT
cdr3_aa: CASSLTWTSDTQYF

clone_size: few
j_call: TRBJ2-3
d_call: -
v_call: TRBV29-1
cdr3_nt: TGCAGCGTTGAAGATGAGAGTCGGGTTGCAGATACGCAGTATTTT
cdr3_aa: CSVEDESRVADTQYF

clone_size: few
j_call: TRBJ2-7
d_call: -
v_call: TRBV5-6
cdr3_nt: TGTGCCAGCAGCAGTGTCGGGATTTCTGGTGAGCAGTACTTC
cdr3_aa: CASSSVGISGEQYF

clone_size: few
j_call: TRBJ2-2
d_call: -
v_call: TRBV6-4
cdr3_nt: TGTGCCAGCAGTGAGGCTCCGAACACCGGGGAGCTGTTTTTT
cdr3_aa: CASSEAPNTGELFF

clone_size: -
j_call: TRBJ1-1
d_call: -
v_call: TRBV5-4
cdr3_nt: TGTGCCAGCAGCCCCTCTCCCCGGCCTGAAGCTTTCTTT
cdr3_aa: CASSPSPRPEAFF